This T cell receptor beta chain stems from a study of blood T cell repertoires in COVID-19. On the study more broadly: Both acute and convalescent COVID-19 samples were obtained from the United States, Italy and Spain. From T cells, B-cell-depleted T cells, or PBMCs came the material, which was cDNA or gDNA.

Original methodology: Estimation of nucleated cell counts was performed using reference gene primer amplification. Clones were read by immunoSEQ multiplex PCR, and TCRdb kept only the in-frame ones, dropping some. Clone size and the V and J calls come from that table; the DNA yielded D and trimming. The data show 300,000 to 450,000 clones, 85% seen once. V was trimmed by 6 bases and J by 0 bases, leaving 12 bases between them. Looked up from germline, CDR1 is KGHSH and CDR2 is LQKENI. This CDR3 has 15 amino acids. The origin of this receptor is a woman under 30 with acute or convalescent COVID-19. The sample consisted of peripheral blood. The chain links TRBV18 to TRBJ1-3; no clear D. This chain's CDR3 is CASSFSRGSGNTIYF. The CDR3 DNA is TGTGCCAGCTCCTTCTCACGGGGCTCTGGAAACACCATATATTTT. Combining the CDR3 with reference TRBV18 and TRBJ1-3 gives the whole variable domain NAGVMQNPRHLVRRRGQEARLRCSPMKGHSHVYWYRQLPEEGLKFMVYLQKENIIDESGMPKERFSAEFPKEGPSILRIQQVVRGDSAAYFCASSFSRGSGNTIYFGEGSWLTVV.